The clone carrying this T cell receptor beta chain appeared a single time. The antigen is undetermined. This entry belongs to a study of cytomegalovirus exposure and HLA in healthy donors. With 60 Vbeta and 13 Jbeta primers, the PCR was carried out. Repertoires were generated with immunoSEQ multiplex PCR, while TCRdb's copy carries only in-frame clones and drops some. Found here are some 170,000 clones, over 65% of them singletons; the top ten hold approximately 4.6%. Overall study results and limits: The study designated roughly 160 TCR beta chains cytomegalovirus-associated. Cytomegalovirus status was reportedly diagnosed by the classifier with high specificity and sensitivity. Productive rates of about 87% or about 30% were seen for most TCR beta V segments in an earlier analysis. In a later analysis, a genetic analysis reported fewer productive-TCR N-insertions in an Asian-associated ancestry cluster than the cohort average.

Sequencing was done on a sample of PBMCs. This receptor was obtained from a man aged 18 to 29 in good health and CMV-seropositive.

CDR3 loop: CASSLAGTRVDEQFF. The CDR3, as DNA: TGTGCCAGCAGCTTAGCGGGGACAAGGGTAGATGAGCAGTTCTTC. The V and J genes are TRBV7-9 and TRBJ2-1; maybe TRBD1 (6 bases). Deletions cut 0 bases from V and 8 bases from J, with 14 bases between. Germline CDR1 and CDR2: SEHNR and FQNEAQ (reference sequence). This CDR3 has 15 amino acids.